This T cell receptor beta chain was recorded in a study of blood T cell repertoires in COVID-19. Background on the study: Samples of COVID-19 (acute and convalescent) were obtained from the United States, Italy and Spain.

TCRdb's copy holds only in-frame clones and misses some; the assay was immunoSEQ multiplex PCR. The data contain about 120,000 clones, around 91% of them singletons. The CDR3 totals 18 residues. Germline V gives CDR1 LGHNA, CDR2 YSLEER. V trimming: 3 bases; J trimming: 6 bases; junction bases outside the gene matches: 12. The specimen sequenced was peripheral blood. The chain is built from TRBV4-3 and TRBJ2-3, with 13 bases fitting TRBD2. This clonotype was sampled from a woman aged 60-75 years with COVID-19, enrolled during active disease. The CDR3 DNA follows: TGCGCCAGCAGCCATCCGGGCCCGACTAGCGGGGGGACGGATACGCAGTATTTT. Amino acid sequence: CASSHPGPTSGGTDTQYF.